A single sample gave rise to the 21 T cell receptor beta chains below, sequenced in a study of tumor-infiltrating lymphocytes in primary liver carcinoma. It was unsorted whole blood that yielded blood RNA, and germline DNA was also extracted. Priming with a constant-region primer yielded TCR beta cDNA from approximately 500 ng total RNA. Researchers made the TCR beta libraries by running three nested multiplex PCR rounds with slightly modified ARM-PCR. TRBV1-TRBV30 forward and Cbeta reverse primers drove the first two roughly 10-cycle rounds. One entry per CDR3 protein results from TCRdb running MiXCR on the multiplex PCR reads. The repertoire holds about 180,000 distinct CDR3 sequences, with less than 65% as singletons. The sequencing sample was made of peripheral blood. These receptors were taken from a man aged 35 to 55 with primary liver carcinoma and hepatitis B virus infection.

Comment on this clonotype: This may come from a read error, since a much larger clone is one base off. The chain links TRBV12-3 or TRBV12-4 to TRBJ1-5; D unresolved. The CDR3 consists of 15 residues. CDR3 loop: CVSSLMLGSNQPQHF. The CDR3 DNA reads TGTGTCAGCAGTTTAATGTTAGGGTCCAACCAGCCCCAGCATTTT.

The genes are TRBV6-5 and TRBJ2-7; 14 bases map to TRBD2. Trimming took 4 bases from V and 2 from J; bases not matched to a gene: 7. The V gene's germline CDR1 is MNHEY and CDR2 SVGAGI. This CDR3 has 17 amino acids. CDR3 DNA sequence: TGTGCCAGCAGTTCGGGGACTAGCGGGAGTGGCACCTACGAGCAGTACTTC. Encoded protein: CASSSGTSGSGTYEQYF.

The chain employs TRBV6-5 and TRBJ2-7; either TRBD1 or TRBD2 may fit D (5 bases each). Trimming took off 6 bases at V and 0 bases at J, with 18 bases between the two ends. This CDR3 contains 16 residues. The V gene's germline CDR1 is MNHEY and CDR2 SVGAGI. The CDR3 DNA follows: TGTGCCAGCAGCCCAACCCGGGGCGTGAGCTCCTACGAGCAGTACTTC. Residues: CASSPTRGVSSYEQYF.

This clonotype occurred many times. The rearrangement links TRBV11-1 to TRBJ2-3; D ambiguous. V was clipped by 5 bases and J by 1 base, with 19 bases between them. The CDR3 is 17 residues long. CDR1 and CDR2 (germline): SGHAT, FQDESV (reference sequence). The CDR3 sequence is CASSPRFLPKGTDTQYF. The CDR3 DNA reads as TGTGCCAGCAGCCCACGGTTCCTCCCTAAGGGCACAGATACGCAGTATTTT.

The CDR3 sequence is CASSLFQGAPYNEQFF. The DNA of the CDR3 is TGTGCCAGCAGTTTATTCCAGGGGGCTCCCTACAATGAGCAGTTCTTC. The V call is TRBV12-3 or TRBV12-4, the J call TRBJ2-1; 8 bases are a match to TRBD1. The V gene end was trimmed by 2 bases and the J gene end by 2 bases; junction bases not matched to a gene: 5. The CDR3 has 16 residues.

The chain couples TRBV10-3 to TRBJ2-5; D gene unclear. This CDR3 is built from 14 residues. Between the trimmed V and J ends, which lost 10 bases and 2 bases, there was a span of 17 bases. Germline lookup yields CDR1 ENHRY and CDR2 SYGVKD. This CDR3 reads CATREGVGQETQYF. DNA for the CDR3: TGTGCCACCCGAGAAGGAGTGGGTCAAGAGACCCAGTACTTC.

The gene calls are TRBV29-1 and TRBJ2-7; possible D gene TRBD1, 5 bases. Germline V CDR1 and CDR2: SQVTM, ANQGSEA. Trimming pared 0 bases from V and 0 bases from J, leaving 12 bases between. The CDR3 extends over 15 amino acids. The CDR3 here is CSVEDPRQSSYEQYF. For the CDR3, the DNA is TGCAGCGTTGAAGATCCGAGACAGAGCTCCTACGAGCAGTACTTC.

J is TRBJ2-3 and V is TRBV7-8; TRBD1 aligns across 9 bases. Trimming at V came to 3 bases and at J to 1 base, leaving 8 bases not matched to a gene. This CDR3 spans 17 amino acids. Germline-derived CDR1 and CDR2 are SGHVS and FQNEAQ. CDR3 protein: CASSLRDRVSGTDTQYF. CDR3 bases: TGTGCCAGCAGCTTGAGGGACAGGGTCTCCGGCACAGATACGCAGTATTTT. Combining the CDR3 with reference TRBV7-8 and TRBJ2-3 gives the whole variable domain GAGVSQSPRYKVAKRGQDVALRCDPISGHVSLFWYQQALGQGPEFLTYFQNEAQLDKSGLPSDRFFAERPEGSVSTLKIQRTQQEDSAVYLCASSLRDRVSGTDTQYFGPGTRLTVL.

Turning to this clonotype: Just one base apart from a much larger clone, this may be a read error. This chain joins TRBV12-3 or TRBV12-4 and TRBJ2-5, with 13 positions matching TRBD2. This CDR3 has 15 residues. The CDR3 DNA is TGTGCCTGCAGTCCCGGACTAGCGGGAGTCGAGACCCAGTACTTC. It encodes CACSPGLAGVETQYF.

Only a few counts were recorded for this clonotype. The chain has TRBV29-1 and TRBJ2-3; 7 nucleotides align to TRBD2. Unmatched junction bases numbered 6, after V lost 8 bases and J lost 1 base. The germline V gene encodes CDR1 SQVTM and CDR2 ANQGSEA. The length of the CDR3 is 13 residues. The CDR3 is CSCEGGGTDTQYF. The DNA for the CDR3 is TGCAGCTGCGAGGGAGGGGGCACAGATACGCAGTATTTT.

This clonotype has just a few counts. V and J are TRBV6-1 and TRBJ2-7; 7 positions agree with TRBD2. The CDR3 has 16 residues. J lost 2 bases, V lost 2 bases, and 9 bases had no gene match. CDR1 is MNHNS, CDR2 SASEGT, per germline. The CDR3 region is CASSEYGTGGAYEQYF. The CDR3 coding sequence is TGTGCCAGCAGTGAATACGGGACTGGGGGGGCCTACGAGCAGTACTTC.

The sample holds one count of this clonotype. The CDR3 sequence is CAISKRLEVNEQFF. The CDR3 nucleotides read TGTGCCATCAGTAAGCGACTAGAGGTAAATGAGCAGTTCTTC. The V call is TRBV10-3, the J call TRBJ2-1, with a possible D match to TRBD2 (6 bases). Germline assignment: CDR1 ENHRY and CDR2 SYGVKD. The CDR3 extends over 14 amino acids. Trimming removed 5 bases from V and 7 bases from J, with 15 bases in between.

As for this clonotype: The junction departs from germline at one end; a sequencing error may be responsible. J is TRBJ1-6 and V is TRBV11-2; tentatively, D is TRBD1 (5 bases). CDR3 length: 20 amino acids. Germline assignment: CDR1 SGHAT and CDR2 FQNNGV. The CDR3 DNA follows: TGTGCCAGCAGCCTTTATTGTTTTCGGGACGGGGCTTACTGTAATTCACCCCTCCATTTT. Translating it yields CASSLYCFRDGAYCNSPLHF.

There are many counts of this clonotype. V usage is TRBV11-2 and J usage is TRBJ2-3; D gene unclear. Trimming removed 4 bases at V and 0 bases at J, with 8 bases between. The CDR3 consists of 14 residues. Germline V gene sequence: CDR1 SGHAT, CDR2 FQNNGV. The DNA for the CDR3 is TGTGCCAGCAGCTCCCTGCCTAGCACAGATACGCAGTATTTT. Its protein is CASSSLPSTDTQYF.

The chain combines TRBV29-1 with TRBJ2-7, with D perhaps matching TRBD1 or TRBD2 (5 bases each). Germline CDR1 SQVTM, CDR2 ANQGSEA. The CDR3 is 16 amino acids. V was cut by 7 bases and J by 2 bases, with 24 bases left in between. DNA of the CDR3: TGCAGCGCCATGACATCTGGGACCGGCACTCCCTACGAGCAGTACTTC. Protein: CSAMTSGTGTPYEQYF.

A note on this clonotype: The germline gene is not matched at one end of the junction; a read error may be the cause. The J gene is TRBJ2-5, the V gene TRBV11-2; D is perhaps TRBD1 (6 bases). CDR1 is SGHAT and CDR2 is FQNNGV in the germline V gene. The CDR3 covers 16 residues. The CDR3 loop is CDSSLTLTGRGETQYF. The CDR3 DNA is TGTGACAGCAGCCTAACCCTGACAGGTAGAGGGGAGACCCAGTACTTC.

Concerning this clonotype itself: This could be a read error, since a much larger clone is one nucleotide away. The chain uses TRBV11-2 and TRBJ2-7, with D perhaps TRBD2 (5 bases). Germline V lookup: CDR1 SGHAT, CDR2 FQNNGV. The CDR3 has 15 amino acids. Trimming took 0 bases from V and 6 from J, leaving 15 bases between them. The CDR3 spells CASSLELARVSEQYF. CDR3 coding DNA: TGTGCCAGCAGCTTAGAGTTAGCGAGAGTAAGCGAGCAGTACTTC.

This clonotype was recorded only once. One junction end does not reproduce the germline sequence, and a read error may be involved. The chain uses TRBV10-3 and TRBJ2-7; D is possibly TRBD1 (6 bases). The CDR3 has 14 amino acids. Germline V gene data show CDR1 as ENHRY and CDR2 as SYGVKD. As DNA, the CDR3 is TGTGTCATCAGTGGAGGCAGGGGCTCCTACGAGCAGTACTTC. Translation: CVISGGRGSYEQYF.

As for this clonotype: Germline and junction disagree at one end, which may indicate a read error. As DNA, the CDR3 is TGTGCCAGCATCTTAAGGCGCGATAGCTACACCTTC. Translated: CASILRRDSYTF. V is TRBV11-2 and J is TRBJ1-2; D is unresolved. CDR1 is SGHAT and CDR2 is FQNNGV in the germline V gene. The CDR3 contains 12 residues.

The J gene is TRBJ1-5, the V gene TRBV4-1; D call uncertain. The CDR3 totals 16 residues. Germline CDR1 MGHRA, CDR2 YSYEKL. Between the trimmed V and J ends, which lost 1 base and 2 bases, there was a span of 12 bases. This CDR3 is CASSQGSGLGNQPQHF. In DNA form, the CDR3 reads TGCGCCAGCAGCCAAGGTTCGGGGTTGGGCAATCAGCCCCAGCATTTT.

V is TRBV13 and J is TRBJ2-1, with 15 bases fitting TRBD2. Trimming cost V 3 bases and J 9 bases; bases outside gene matches: 3. Germline loops: CDR1 PRHDT, CDR2 FYEKMQ (reference sequence). The CDR3 has 15 residues. The CDR3 loop is CASSLGLAGGLEQFF. CDR3 coding DNA: TGTGCCAGCAGCTTGGGACTAGCGGGAGGACTTGAGCAGTTCTTC.